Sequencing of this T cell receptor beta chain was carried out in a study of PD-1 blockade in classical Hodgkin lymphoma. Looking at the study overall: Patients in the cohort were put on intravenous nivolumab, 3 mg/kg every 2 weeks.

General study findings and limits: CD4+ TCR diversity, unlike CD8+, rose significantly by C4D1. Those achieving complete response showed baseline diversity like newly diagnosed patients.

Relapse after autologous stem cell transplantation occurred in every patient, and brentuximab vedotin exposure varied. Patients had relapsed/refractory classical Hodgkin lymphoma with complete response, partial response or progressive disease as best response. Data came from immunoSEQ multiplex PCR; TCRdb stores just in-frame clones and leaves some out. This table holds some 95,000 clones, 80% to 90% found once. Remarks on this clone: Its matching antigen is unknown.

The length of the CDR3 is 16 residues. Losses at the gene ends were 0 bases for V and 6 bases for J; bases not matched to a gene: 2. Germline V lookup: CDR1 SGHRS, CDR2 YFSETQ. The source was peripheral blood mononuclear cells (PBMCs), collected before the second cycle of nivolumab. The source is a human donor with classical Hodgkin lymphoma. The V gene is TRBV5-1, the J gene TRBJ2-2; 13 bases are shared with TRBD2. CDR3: CASSLATSGGAGELFF. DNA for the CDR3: TGCGCCAGCAGCTTGGCCACTAGCGGGGGGGCCGGGGAGCTGTTTTTT.